These 29 T cell receptor beta chains were all obtained from the same sample, sequenced in a study of neoadjuvant anti-PD-1 for oral cavity cancer. Profiling relied on immunoSEQ multiplex PCR, and the TCRdb table lists in-frame clones only, not all of them. The sample has 14,000 to 15,000 clones, 55% to 85% seen once. Material: PBMCs, obtained before nivolumab (anti-PD-1) treatment. All receptors derive from a person between 35 and 79 years old with oral cavity squamous cell carcinoma.

This sequence joins TRBV9 and TRBJ1-1; D call uncertain. There are 16 residues in the CDR3. Germline CDR1 SGDLS, CDR2 YYNGEE. Trimming stripped 2 bases from V and 0 bases from J, with 14 bases between. The CDR3 sequence is CASSVAPGFLNTEAFF. CDR3 bases: TGTGCCAGCAGCGTGGCCCCGGGATTCTTGAACACTGAAGCTTTCTTT.

The V gene is TRBV19, the J gene TRBJ2-2; TRBD1 agrees at 8 bases. CDR3 length equals 15 residues. The junction had 12 bases not matched to a gene; V was cut back by 6 bases and J by 9 bases. CDR1 is LNHDA, CDR2 SQIVND, per germline (reference sequence). The CDR3 nucleotides read TGTGCCAGTAGCCTCGGGACAGGATGGGGCCGGGAGCTGTTTTTT. Its translation is CASSLGTGWGRELFF.

The V call is TRBV4-1, the J call TRBJ1-6; D is unclear. The germline gives CDR1 MGHRA, CDR2 YSYEKL. The length of the CDR3 is 17 residues. V dropped 1 base and J dropped 8 bases, with 18 bases sitting between them. This CDR3 is CASSQVGSQSPYSPLHF. Written as DNA, the CDR3 is TGCGCCAGCAGCCAAGTCGGCTCACAGAGCCCCTATTCACCCCTCCACTTT.

This clone occurred once. The chain recombines TRBV19 with TRBJ2-1; D gene uncertain. The CDR3 loop spans 15 amino acids. The V end lost 2 bases, the J end lost 0 bases, and 8 bases lay between the germline ends. Germline V gives CDR1 LNHDA, CDR2 SQIVND (reference sequence). The chain's CDR3 is CASSINGNSYNEQFF. CDR3 coding DNA: TGTGCCAGTAGTATAAACGGTAACTCCTACAATGAGCAGTTCTTC.

This sequence joins TRBV27 and TRBJ1-2; a weak D match, TRBD1 (6 bases). Germline V CDR1 and CDR2: MNHEY, SMNVEV (reference sequence). CDR3 length: 14 residues. Trimming cost V 2 bases and J 2 bases, with 9 bases left between them. CDR3 nucleotide sequence: TGTGCCAGCAGTTTACATCAGGGGAACTATGGCTACACCTTC. The encoded protein is CASSLHQGNYGYTF.

The rearrangement joins TRBV5-5 to TRBJ2-4; TRBD1 matches 7 bases. Germline V gene lookup returns CDR1 SGHKS and CDR2 YYEKEE (reference sequence). The V gene end was trimmed by 0 bases and the J gene end by 1 base; junction bases not matched to a gene: 13. This CDR3 comprises 19 residues. CDR3 loop: CASSLGKGAIFLAKNIQYF. The CDR3 region has the DNA TGTGCCAGCAGCTTGGGAAAGGGGGCTATTTTCCTGGCCAAAAACATTCAGTACTTC.

The chain has TRBV7-2 and TRBJ2-3; tentatively, D is TRBD1 (5 bases). Germline V lookup: CDR1 SGHTA, CDR2 FQGNSA. This CDR3 has 14 amino acids. The V and J ends lost 5 bases and 1 base respectively, with 10 bases between them. CDR3 protein: CASSPSTGTDTQYF. In nucleotides, the CDR3 is TGTGCCAGCAGCCCATCGACAGGCACAGATACGCAGTATTTT.

The gene calls are TRBV7-2 and TRBJ1-1; TRBD1 matches 8 bases. In germline, CDR1 is SGHTA, CDR2 FQGNSA. V lost 5 bases to trimming and J lost 3 bases; unmatched junction nucleotides: 5. The CDR3 runs to 14 residues. Written as DNA, the CDR3 is TGTGCCAGCAGCCAGCGGACAGGGTACACTGAAGCTTTCTTT. Residues: CASSQRTGYTEAFF.

V usage is TRBV12-5 and J usage is TRBJ2-5; TRBD1 matches 8 bases. The germline CDR1 and CDR2 sequences are LGHNT and FRNRAP. The CDR3 has 13 residues. J gave up 2 bases and V 6 bases, and 2 bases lay outside the gene matches. The CDR3 spells CASGRDRQETQYF. The CDR3 coding sequence is TGTGCTAGTGGAAGGGACAGGCAAGAGACCCAGTACTTC.

This clone was recorded a few times. The chain is built from TRBV27 and TRBJ1-4; no reliable D call. The V end was cut by 6 bases, the J end by 1 base, with 9 bases between. The V gene's germline CDR1 is MNHEY and CDR2 SMNVEV (reference sequence). The CDR3 covers 14 residues. CDR3 amino acids: CASRSGVTNEKLFF. The CDR3 DNA is TGTGCCAGCAGGAGCGGGGTAACTAATGAAAAACTGTTTTTT.

The chain uses TRBV27 and TRBJ2-2; D is unclear. The length of the CDR3 is 13 residues. Germline values: CDR1 MNHEY, CDR2 SMNVEV (reference sequence). Trimming pared 3 bases from V and 6 bases from J, leaving 8 bases between. CDR3 protein: CASSFQLSGELFF. As DNA, the CDR3 is TGTGCCAGCAGTTTTCAACTCTCCGGGGAGCTGTTTTTT.

The V call is TRBV6-5, the J call TRBJ1-2; a weak D match, TRBD1 (5 bases). The V end was cut by 2 bases, the J end by 5 bases, with 15 bases between. The CDR3 runs 15 residues. Germline lookup yields CDR1 MNHEY and CDR2 SVGAGI. The CDR3: CASSYLWAGQYGYTF. CDR3 coding DNA: TGTGCCAGCAGTTACCTCTGGGCAGGGCAATATGGCTACACCTTC.

V gene TRBV11-1 combines with J gene TRBJ2-7; unclear D gene. CDR1 is SGHAT, CDR2 FQDESV, per germline (reference sequence). The length of the CDR3 is 11 residues. V was trimmed by 4 bases and J by 5 bases, leaving 6 bases between them. CDR3 bases: TGTGCCAGCAGCTCCACCCACGAGCAGTACTTC. Its protein product is CASSSTHEQYF.

The chain couples TRBV5-1 to TRBJ1-4; D ambiguous. CDR3 size: 16 residues. Germline loops: CDR1 SGHRS, CDR2 YFSETQ. V lost 1 base and J 0 bases, leaving 10 bases between the germline ends. CDR3 sequence reads: CASSLFQIATNEKLFF. CDR3 DNA: TGCGCCAGCAGCTTGTTTCAAATTGCAACTAATGAAAAACTGTTTTTT.

The V call is TRBV10-3, the J call TRBJ1-5; the D gene is possibly TRBD1 (6 bases). V was shortened by 11 bases and J by 2 bases, with 10 bases between the two germline ends. The CDR3 is made up of 12 amino acids. Germline V gene lookup returns CDR1 ENHRY and CDR2 SYGVKD. Here the CDR3 DNA reads TGTGCCTCCAGGACAGGCAATCAGCCCCAGCATTTT. Its translation is CASRTGNQPQHF.

The rearrangement links TRBV7-9 to TRBJ1-2; 12 bases map to TRBD1. CDR3 size: 17 residues. V shed 6 bases and J 4 bases; nucleotides not matched to a gene: 12. Germline values: CDR1 SEHNR, CDR2 FQNEAQ (reference sequence). The CDR3 reads CASSSSGTGGVTYGYTF. The DNA for the CDR3 is TGTGCCAGCAGTTCATCCGGGACAGGGGGCGTAACCTATGGCTACACCTTC.

This clone was found a few times. This rearrangement joins TRBV28 to TRBJ2-3, with D possibly matching TRBD2 (5 bases). V lost 7 bases to trimming and J lost 1 base, with 18 bases between them. The CDR3 loop spans 16 amino acids. Germline V gene data show CDR1 as MDHEN and CDR2 as SYDVKM. Here the CDR3 DNA reads TGTGCCAGCAAACCCCGCAGGAGGCGCGGCACAGATACGCAGTATTTT. Translated: CASKPRRRRGTDTQYF.

The chain carries TRBV7-3 and TRBJ2-3, with 10 bases fitting TRBD1. The CDR3 extends over 15 amino acids. Germline V gives CDR1 SGHTA, CDR2 FQGTGA. Trimming cost V 1 base and J 3 bases; bases outside gene matches: 1. The CDR3 spells CASSLRQGATDTQYF. DNA of the CDR3: TGTGCCAGCAGCTTAAGACAGGGGGCAACAGATACGCAGTATTTT.

The chain uses TRBV4-2 and TRBJ2-7, with D possibly TRBD2 on 5 matching bases. CDR3 size: 16 residues. Trimming shortened V by 0 bases and J by 0 bases, and 12 bases separated the two germline ends. Germline V gene lookup returns CDR1 LGHNA and CDR2 YNFKEQ. This CDR3 reads CASSQDWSGSSYEQYF. In nucleotides, the CDR3 is TGTGCCAGCAGCCAAGACTGGAGCGGAAGCTCCTACGAGCAGTACTTC.

J is TRBJ2-1 and V is TRBV6-1, with TRBD2 identical over 12 bases. Trimming took 6 bases from V and 10 from J; bases not matched to a gene: 7. The CDR3 spans 14 residues. Germline CDR1 is MNHNS and CDR2 is SASEGT. The CDR3 nucleotides read TGTGCCAGCAGCGAACGGCTAGCGGGGGGGGAGCAGTTCTTC. It codes for CASSERLAGGEQFF.

V gene TRBV27 combines with J gene TRBJ1-4; D uncertain. Trimming took 5 bases from V and 7 from J, leaving 17 bases between them. The CDR3 totals 15 residues. The V gene's germline CDR1 is MNHEY and CDR2 SMNVEV (reference sequence). The CDR3 here is CASSPSSPGGEKLFF. The CDR3, as DNA: TGTGCCAGCAGTCCGTCATCCCCGGGCGGTGAAAAACTGTTTTTT.

The rearrangement uses TRBV4-2 and TRBJ1-5; D gene uncertain. The CDR3 totals 19 residues. The germline V and J ends were trimmed by 0 bases and 0 bases, with 18 bases remaining between them. CDR1 and CDR2 (germline): LGHNA, YNFKEQ. The CDR3 nucleotides are TGTGCCAGCAGCCAAGACTTCTGGGCAGCCATAGTTAGCAATCAGCCCCAGCATTTT. This codes for CASSQDFWAAIVSNQPQHF.

The chain recombines TRBV4-2 with TRBJ2-2, with D uncertain. From germline, CDR1 is LGHNA and CDR2 YNFKEQ. The length of the CDR3 is 14 residues. Trimming pared 5 bases from V and 8 bases from J, leaving 15 bases between. The CDR3 sequence: CASSSGRLTGELFF. CDR3 in DNA: TGTGCCAGCAGCTCCGGTAGATTGACTGGGGAGCTGTTTTTT.

This clone was counted only a few times. The rearrangement links TRBV2 to TRBJ2-2; D perhaps matches TRBD1 (5 bases). CDR3 size: 12 residues. The germline gives CDR1 SNHLY, CDR2 FYNNEI. V gave up 6 bases and J gave up 4 bases, with 6 bases separating them. The CDR3 nucleotides read TGTGCCAGCAGCAGGGTCACCGGGGAGCTGTTTTTT. Protein sequence: CASSRVTGELFF.

The CDR3 nucleotides read TGTGCCAGCAGCCAAGAGGGCGTTGGGGGCCGGGGAGATACGCAGTATTTT. This translates into CASSQEGVGGRGDTQYF. The chain is built from TRBV4-2 and TRBJ2-3; D possibly corresponds to TRBD1 (6 bases). CDR3 size: 17 residues. V was trimmed by 0 bases and J by 5 bases, leaving 18 bases between them. Per the germline V gene, CDR1 is LGHNA and CDR2 is YNFKEQ.

The rearrangement uses TRBV5-1 and TRBJ2-1, with 9 nucleotides matching TRBD1. Germline CDR1 and CDR2: SGHRS and YFSETQ. The CDR3 is made up of 15 amino acids. The V gene end was trimmed by 4 bases and the J gene end by 8 bases; junction bases not matched to a gene: 10. The CDR3 coding sequence is TGCGCCAGCAGCCTGGAGGGACAGGGAGTGGATGAGCAGTTCTTC. Translation gives CASSLEGQGVDEQFF. The entire variable domain, with the rest obtained from reference TRBV5-1 and TRBJ2-1, is as follows: KAGVTQTPRYLIKTRGQQVTLSCSPISGHRSVSWYQQTPGQGLQFLFEYFSETQRNKGNFPGRFSGRQFSNSRSEMNVSTLELGDSALYLCASSLEGQGVDEQFFGPGTRLTVL.

The gene calls are TRBV7-8 and TRBJ1-2, with D possibly TRBD1 on 6 matching bases. V was cut by 1 base and J by 4 bases, with 13 bases left in between. Germline V gene data show CDR1 as SGHVS and CDR2 as FQNEAQ. The CDR3 is made up of 15 amino acids. CDR3 sequence (DNA): TGTGCCAGCAGCTTAGGGTGGGGGCGTGGCTATGGCTACACCTTC. It specifies CASSLGWGRGYGYTF.

The chain links TRBV4-2 to TRBJ2-7, with a possible D match to TRBD2 (7 bases). Per germline, CDR1 LGHNA and CDR2 YNFKEQ. The CDR3 is 16 residues long. Trimming pared 0 bases from V and 7 bases from J, leaving 19 bases between. The CDR3 DNA sequence: TGTGCCAGCAGCCAAGATAGGGGGGAGGGACGCGAGGAGCAGTACTTC. Encoded protein: CASSQDRGEGREEQYF.

J is TRBJ2-6 and V is TRBV6-4; D not certain. The CDR3 spans 18 residues. Trimming removed 0 bases at V and 4 bases at J, with 16 bases between. Germline V gene data show CDR1 as MRHNA and CDR2 as SNTAGT. The chain's CDR3 is CASSDSTTSTSGANVLTF. DNA for the CDR3: TGTGCCAGCAGTGACTCGACCACATCGACAAGCGGGGCCAACGTCCTGACTTTC.